Below are 17 T cell receptor beta chains sequenced from a single sample in a study of control samples from healthy donors and cancer patients. Assay: immunoSEQ multiplex PCR; the TCRdb copy retains only in-frame clones and omits some. The data contain more than 100,000 clones, 89% of them singletons. The sample comprised PBMCs. The source of these receptors is a man aged 45-65 years with head and neck cancer.

The genes are TRBV2 and TRBJ2-5; D perhaps matches TRBD2 (6 bases). Germline V gene data show CDR1 as SNHLY and CDR2 as FYNNEI. This CDR3 is 13 amino acids long. Trimming took off 4 bases at V and 6 bases at J, with 12 bases between the two ends. The CDR3 DNA reads TGTGCCAGCAGTGGGGAGGCGCGACAGACCCAGTACTTC. It yields the protein CASSGEARQTQYF.

The gene calls are TRBV2 and TRBJ2-2; 10 bases align to TRBD2. V lost 6 bases and J lost 1; bases outside the gene matches: 2. CDR1 and CDR2 (germline): SNHLY, FYNNEI. The CDR3 is 15 amino acids. The CDR3 DNA sequence: TGTGCCAGCAGCCGACTAGCGGGGAACACCGGGGAGCTGTTTTTT. Translation gives CASSRLAGNTGELFF.

The V and J genes are TRBV2 and TRBJ2-7; 14 nucleotides align to TRBD2. V lost 6 bases and J lost 5; bases outside the gene matches: 6. Germline V CDR1 and CDR2: SNHLY, FYNNEI. The CDR3 is 15 residues long. CDR3 amino acids: CASRLGLAGGHEQYF. The CDR3 DNA sequence: TGTGCCAGCAGGCTAGGACTAGCGGGGGGCCACGAGCAGTACTTC.

The V and J genes are TRBV30 and TRBJ1-5, with D perhaps TRBD1 (6 bases). Germline V gene lookup returns CDR1 GTSNPN and CDR2 SVGIG (reference sequence). The CDR3 totals 13 residues. V lost 2 bases, J lost 3 bases, and 8 bases lay in between. CDR3 bases: TGTGCCTGGAGTAGGACAGACAATCAGCCCCAGCATTTT. Amino acids: CAWSRTDNQPQHF.

The rearrangement uses TRBV5-8 and TRBJ2-3; D is ambiguous. The length of the CDR3 is 14 residues. Germline-derived CDR1 and CDR2 are SGHTS and YDEGEE. V dropped 2 bases and J dropped 4 bases, with 11 bases sitting between them. This CDR3 is CASSFRWPPDTQYF. The CDR3 DNA follows: TGTGCCAGCAGCTTTAGATGGCCCCCAGATACGCAGTATTTT.

This clone came up once. The V and J genes are TRBV6-1 and TRBJ2-4, with TRBD2 matching 10 bases. Germline loops: CDR1 MNHNS, CDR2 SASEGT. The CDR3 spans 15 residues. Trimming at V came to 2 bases and at J to 6 bases, leaving 4 bases not matched to a gene. CDR3 DNA: TGTGCCAGCAGTGAAATGGAGCGGGGGGGAAACATTCAGTACTTC. This sequence encodes CASSEMERGGNIQYF.

The chain uses TRBV7-3 and TRBJ1-1; tentatively, D is TRBD1 (6 bases). Trimming left V 4 bases short and J 3 bases short, with 15 bases between. Germline V gene lookup returns CDR1 SGHTA and CDR2 FQGTGA. The CDR3 sequence is 15 residues long. In DNA form, the CDR3 reads TGTGCCAGCAGCTCCCAAGGGGGAGTGTACACTGAAGCTTTCTTT. Translated: CASSSQGGVYTEAFF.

A single count supports this clone. The chain links TRBV9 to TRBJ2-3, with D uncertain. Germline CDR1 reads SGDLS; CDR2 reads YYNGEE. Trimming pared 0 bases from V and 2 bases from J, leaving 13 bases between. CDR3 length: 16 amino acids. CDR3 coding DNA: TGTGCCAGCAGCGTAGCTCTCCCGGGCCCCACAGATACGCAGTATTTT. Amino acids: CASSVALPGPTDTQYF.

The rearrangement links TRBV7-2 to TRBJ1-1; D perhaps matches TRBD1 (6 bases). Germline CDR1 reads SGHTA; CDR2 reads FQGNSA. Trimming pared 5 bases from V and 6 bases from J, leaving 22 bases between. The length of the CDR3 is 16 residues. CDR3 nucleotides: TGTGCCAGCAGCCACTGGGGGAGGGGGAAACGGTCTGAAGCTTTCTTT. Residues: CASSHWGRGKRSEAFF. The entire variable domain, with the rest obtained from reference TRBV7-2 and TRBJ1-1, is as follows: GAGVSQSPSNKVTEKGKDVELRCDPISGHTALYWYRQSLGQGLEFLIYFQGNSAPDKSGLPSDRFSAERTGGSVSTLTIQRTQQEDSAVYLCASSHWGRGKRSEAFFGQGTRLTVV.

The chain joins TRBV2 to TRBJ1-3; a possible D gene is TRBD1 (5 bases). Trimming took off 3 bases at V and 2 bases at J, with 11 bases between the two ends. CDR1 and CDR2 from the germline V gene are SNHLY and FYNNEI. There are 15 residues in the CDR3. CDR3 residues: CASSEGRGAGNTIYF. The DNA for the CDR3 is TGTGCCAGCAGTGAGGGCCGGGGGGCTGGAAACACCATATATTTT.

The chain recombines TRBV4-1 with TRBJ1-2; unclear D gene. CDR3 length: 12 residues. Trimming cost V 1 base and J 10 bases, with 10 bases left between them. CDR1 and CDR2 (germline): MGHRA, YSYEKL. The CDR3 DNA reads as TGCGCCAGCAGCCAAGGTACGGAGTCCTACACCTTC. Its translation is CASSQGTESYTF.

The chain employs TRBV7-8 and TRBJ2-1; a weak D match, TRBD2 (5 bases). CDR1 and CDR2 (germline): SGHVS, FQNEAQ. The CDR3 is 15 amino acids. Trimming removed 2 bases from V and 3 bases from J, with 11 bases in between. CDR3 DNA sequence: TGTGCCAGCAGCTTAAACACGGGGTTCTACAATGAGCAGTTCTTC. Its protein product is CASSLNTGFYNEQFF.

This sequence joins TRBV13 and TRBJ2-7; TRBD1 agrees at 9 bases. Trimming removed 5 bases from V and 0 bases from J; junction bases left unmatched: 8. The CDR3 extends over 16 amino acids. Germline V CDR1 and CDR2: PRHDT, FYEKMQ (reference sequence). The CDR3 region is CASSPRDRAPSYEQYF. The CDR3 DNA reads TGTGCCAGCAGCCCCCGGGACAGGGCCCCCTCCTACGAGCAGTACTTC.

The chain employs TRBV11-2 and TRBJ1-2, with a tentative D call TRBD1 (5 bases). Germline lookup yields CDR1 SGHAT and CDR2 FQNNGV. V was trimmed by 1 base and J by 9 bases, leaving 9 bases between them. The CDR3 sequence is 12 residues long. This chain's CDR3 is CASSLGLGRYTF. The CDR3 DNA reads TGTGCCAGCAGCTTAGGGTTGGGACGCTACACCTTC.

V is TRBV28 and J is TRBJ2-7; tentatively, D is TRBD1 (6 bases). The V gene lost 3 bases and the J gene lost 1 base, with 16 bases spanning the gap. CDR1 and CDR2 (germline): MDHEN, SYDVKM. The CDR3 runs 16 residues. For the CDR3, the DNA is TGTGCCAGCAGTTTTTCGACAGGTGGTTCTTCCTACGAGCAGTACTTC. Translation gives CASSFSTGGSSYEQYF.

The chain couples TRBV7-2 to TRBJ2-3; D might be TRBD2 (5 bases). Germline V gene data show CDR1 as SGHTA and CDR2 as FQGNSA. This CDR3 is 14 amino acids long. Trimming cost V 1 base and J 2 bases, with 7 bases left between them. The CDR3 spells CASSLGTFTDTQYF. The CDR3 DNA sequence: TGTGCCAGCAGCTTAGGGACTTTCACAGATACGCAGTATTTT.

This CDR3 reads CASSMRRQSSYNSPLHF. CDR3 sequence (DNA): TGTGCCAGTAGTATGAGACGACAGAGCTCCTATAATTCACCCCTCCACTTT. This chain links TRBV19 with TRBJ1-6; D is perhaps TRBD1 (5 bases). The ends were cut back, 3 bases at V and 0 bases at J, with 12 bases in the middle. The CDR3 spans 17 residues. Germline CDR1 and CDR2: LNHDA and SQIVND (reference sequence).